This T cell receptor (beta chain) was documented in a study of blood T cells in healthy people across ages. The second PCR ran about 6 to 12 cycles with a sample-barcoded 5' primer and J-beta primers. The template-switch adaptor, which had 12 random nucleotides, put a tag on each cDNA molecule. Each CDR3 protein gets one entry after TCRdb re-called the 5' RACE reads with MiXCR. The data contain 850,000 to 1,000,000 distinct CDR3 sequences, roughly 50% of them singletons. The sample holds a few counts of this clonotype. As yet, its antigen is unknown. Germline CDR1 and CDR2: SGHTA and FQGNSA. V was shortened by 5 bases and J by 6 bases, with 19 bases between the two germline ends. The CDR3 is made up of 15 amino acids. Findings and caveats of the study: PBMCs were not sorted, which prevented a conclusive comparison of naive versus antigen-experienced cells. Roughly linear age-related decline in beta diversity appeared, significant by age 40. Whereas aged donors had fewer naive CD4+ cells, long-lived donors had more of them and higher diversity.

The sample consisted of blood. The chain has TRBV7-2 and TRBJ1-1, with a weak D call TRBD1 (5 bases). The TCR comes from an older woman in good health. CDR3 DNA: TGTGCCAGCAGCCGTACGCGGGCTGGAGGGGCTGAAGCTTTCTTT. It is translated as CASSRTRAGGAEAFF.